Shown below are 27 T cell receptor beta chains from a single sample sequenced in a study of control samples from healthy donors and cancer patients. Measured with immunoSEQ multiplex PCR; TCRdb has only the in-frame clones, and not every one. The table records fewer than 200,000 clones, over 95% of them present only once. Sequenced sample: blood. Source of these receptors: a woman in her twenties or thirties in good health.

This clone is a singleton in its sample. The chain is built from TRBV30 and TRBJ1-3; D gene uncertain. This CDR3 is built from 14 residues. Germline V gene sequence: CDR1 GTSNPN, CDR2 SVGIG (reference sequence). V shed 4 bases and J shed 0 bases, with 10 bases lying between them. CDR3 protein: CAWTKAISGNTIYF. The CDR3 DNA reads TGTGCCTGGACCAAAGCAATCTCTGGAAACACCATATATTTT.

This clone has a handful of counts. This chain links TRBV29-1 with TRBJ2-5; 8 nucleotides align to TRBD1. J gave up 4 bases and V 0 bases, and 13 bases lay outside the gene matches. CDR1 and CDR2 (germline): SQVTM, ANQGSEA. CDR3 size: 17 residues. The CDR3 DNA reads TGCAGCGTTGAAGATCTTGGTATGCAGGGGGCATCAGAGACCCAGTACTTC. Translating it yields CSVEDLGMQGASETQYF.

V gene TRBV5-4 combines with J gene TRBJ1-1; D possibly corresponds to TRBD1 (6 bases). Per the germline V gene, CDR1 is SGHNT and CDR2 is YYREEE (reference sequence). V lost 3 bases to trimming and J lost 8 bases, with 20 bases between them. The CDR3 runs 15 residues. The CDR3 DNA sequence: TGTGCCAGCAGCTCACAAGTGACAGGACTTAGAGAAGCTTTCTTT. Translation: CASSSQVTGLREAFF.

This rearrangement joins TRBV6-4 to TRBJ2-2; D is unresolved. The CDR3 sequence is 14 residues long. With 6 bases removed from V and 3 bases from J, the gap between germline ends came to 11 bases. CDR1 is MRHNA, CDR2 SNTAGT, per germline. CDR3 sequence (DNA): TGTGCCAGCAGCCACGGGCCATACACCGGGGAGCTGTTTTTT. It yields the protein CASSHGPYTGELFF.

The chain carries TRBV27 and TRBJ2-2; unclear D gene. The CDR3 has 12 amino acids. The germline gives CDR1 MNHEY, CDR2 SMNVEV (reference sequence). V lost 5 bases to trimming and J lost 6 bases, with 7 bases between them. This CDR3 is CASSPTSGELFF. Written as DNA, the CDR3 is TGTGCCAGCAGTCCAACGTCCGGGGAGCTGTTTTTT.

The genes are TRBV5-1 and TRBJ1-6; 10 positions agree with TRBD1. V lost 0 bases, J lost 9 bases, and 6 bases stayed unmatched. Germline values: CDR1 SGHRS, CDR2 YFSETQ. The CDR3 spans 16 residues. The CDR3 nucleotides read TGCGCCAGCAGCTTGGCGGGTGGGACAGGGGCTTCACCCCTCCACTTT. Its protein product is CASSLAGGTGASPLHF.

V and J are TRBV25-1 and TRBJ2-5; 10 bases match TRBD2. The CDR3 contains 16 residues. Looked up from germline, CDR1 is MGHDK and CDR2 is SYGVNS. Trimming removed 4 bases from V and 4 bases from J; junction bases left unmatched: 9. The CDR3 coding sequence is TGTGCCAGCAGTGGCGCTGGATTAGCGGGAGGAGAGACCCAGTACTTC. Amino acid sequence: CASSGAGLAGGETQYF.

This chain joins TRBV28 and TRBJ1-6, with 9 bases matching TRBD1. The length of the CDR3 is 17 residues. Germline values: CDR1 MDHEN, CDR2 SYDVKM. The V segment lost 7 bases and the J segment 5 bases; nucleotides outside the gene matches: 12. CDR3 sequence (DNA): TGTGCCAGCACTACCGGGGACAGGGTTATTAATAATTCACCCCTCCACTTT. Translating it yields CASTTGDRVINNSPLHF.

J is TRBJ2-2 and V is TRBV2, with no clear D. The CDR3 covers 14 residues. V lost 6 bases and J 6 bases, leaving 14 bases between the germline ends. The V gene's germline CDR1 is SNHLY and CDR2 FYNNEI. CDR3 DNA sequence: TGTGCCAGCAGACGTACAGTTGTTTCCGGGGAGCTGTTTTTT. Translated, it gives CASRRTVVSGELFF.

This sequence joins TRBV28 and TRBJ1-1, with 10 bases that match TRBD1. The CDR3 spans 14 residues. V was pared by 4 bases and J by 6 bases, with 5 bases of the junction left unmatched. Germline V gene sequence: CDR1 MDHEN, CDR2 SYDVKM. The CDR3 DNA follows: TGTGCCAGCAGTTACAACGGACAGGGGGCTGAAGCTTTCTTT. Translation: CASSYNGQGAEAFF.

The chain uses TRBV27 and TRBJ2-4, with unresolved D. Germline CDR1 is MNHEY and CDR2 is SMNVEV (reference sequence). This CDR3 region has 13 residues. V lost 5 bases and J 0 bases, leaving 5 bases between the germline ends. DNA of the CDR3: TGTGCCAGCAGTCTTGAAGCCAAAAACATTCAGTACTTC. This gives the protein CASSLEAKNIQYF.

The chain has TRBV5-1 and TRBJ2-1; no firm D call. The CDR3 spans 15 residues. V lost 3 bases, J lost 5 bases, and 15 bases lay in between. Germline CDR1 is SGHRS and CDR2 is YFSETQ. The CDR3 protein is CASSSELMIHNEQFF. CDR3 in DNA: TGCGCCAGCAGCTCTGAACTCATGATCCACAATGAGCAGTTCTTC.

The V and J genes are TRBV3-1 (or the pseudogene TRBV3-2) and TRBJ2-2; TRBD2 is a possible D gene (5 bases). Trimming left V 1 base short and J 4 bases short, with 7 bases between. CDR1 is LGHDT and CDR2 is YNNKEL in the germline V gene (reference sequence). The CDR3 has 14 amino acids. The CDR3, as DNA: TGTGCCAGCAGCCAAGCCCGGGGCACCGGGGAGCTGTTTTTT. This translates into CASSQARGTGELFF.

In its sample, this clone was seen once. This rearrangement joins TRBV18 to TRBJ2-1; 14 bases match TRBD2. The CDR3 runs to 16 residues. Germline CDR1 KGHSH, CDR2 LQKENI. Trimming removed 1 base from V and 6 bases from J; junction bases left unmatched: 2. CDR3 in amino acids: CASSPLGLAGGNEQFF. CDR3 in DNA: TGTGCCAGCTCACCACTAGGACTAGCGGGAGGCAATGAGCAGTTCTTC.

The V and J genes are TRBV7-9 and TRBJ1-2; 7 bases map to TRBD1. V dropped 2 bases and J dropped 0; count of bases not matched to a gene: 15. The length of the CDR3 is 19 residues. Germline V gives CDR1 SEHNR, CDR2 FQNEAQ (reference sequence). CDR3 region: CASSLSAGGGPSANYGYTF. In DNA, the CDR3 is TGTGCCAGCAGCTTATCTGCGGGAGGGGGCCCGAGTGCTAACTATGGCTACACCTTC. Combining the CDR3 with reference TRBV7-9 and TRBJ1-2 gives the whole variable domain DTGVSQNPRHKITKRGQNVTFRCDPISEHNRLYWYRQTLGQGPEFLTYFQNEAQLEKSRLLSDRFSAERPKGSFSTLEIQRTEQGDSAMYLCASSLSAGGGPSANYGYTFGSGTRLTVV.

The chain links TRBV27 to TRBJ2-7; D could derive from TRBD1 or TRBD2 (7 bases each). Per germline, CDR1 MNHEY and CDR2 SMNVEV (reference sequence). This CDR3 is 14 amino acids long. The V end lost 5 bases, the J end lost 4 bases, and 15 bases lay between the germline ends. The CDR3 loop is CASSRQGGSYEQYF. The CDR3 DNA reads TGTGCCAGCAGTCGTCAGGGGGGGTCTTACGAGCAGTACTTC.

This clone was seen only once. The genes are TRBV7-2 and TRBJ1-2, with 7 bases matching TRBD1. The CDR3 sequence is 13 residues long. From germline, CDR1 is SGHTA and CDR2 FQGNSA. Germline trimming cut 5 bases from V and 4 bases from J; bases unmatched to any gene: 4. The CDR3 loop is CASSEGQRYGYTF. The CDR3 nucleotides read TGTGCCAGCAGCGAGGGACAGCGCTATGGCTACACCTTC.

The genes are TRBV28 and TRBJ1-1, with a possible D match to TRBD1 (6 bases). The CDR3 is made up of 15 amino acids. Trimming left V 2 bases short and J 2 bases short, with 12 bases between. CDR1 MDHEN and CDR2 SYDVKM come from the germline V gene. CDR3 DNA sequence: TGTGCCAGCAGTTTAGAGGGGGAGATTAACACTGAAGCTTTCTTT. Translation gives CASSLEGEINTEAFF.

This clone was detected a few times. Here the CDR3 DNA reads TGTGCCAGCAGTGAAGTGGGGGAGAGCTCCTATAATTCACCCCTCCACTTT. Encoded protein: CASSEVGESSYNSPLHF. The gene calls are TRBV2 and TRBJ1-6; possibly TRBD1 for D (5 bases). Germline values: CDR1 SNHLY, CDR2 FYNNEI. Trimming removed 1 base from V and 0 bases from J, with 10 bases in between. The length of the CDR3 is 17 residues.

V is TRBV6-5 and J is TRBJ1-2; D possibly corresponds to TRBD1 (6 bases). The CDR3 is 13 amino acids. CDR1 is MNHEY, CDR2 SVGAGI, per germline. The V gene lost 5 bases and the J gene lost 3 bases, with 10 bases spanning the gap. CDR3 sequence: CASSRTEDYGYTF. Here the CDR3 DNA reads TGTGCCAGCAGTCGGACAGAAGACTATGGCTACACCTTC.

The chain joins TRBV9 to TRBJ1-1; D not certain. Looked up from germline, CDR1 is SGDLS and CDR2 is YYNGEE. The CDR3 has 15 residues. V was trimmed by 0 bases and J by 0 bases, leaving 9 bases between them. In DNA, the CDR3 is TGTGCCAGCAGCGTAGGTGCTATTCTGAACACTGAAGCTTTCTTT. This codes for CASSVGAILNTEAFF.

This clone was seen once. The chain recombines TRBV5-1 with TRBJ2-1, with D possibly matching TRBD1 (6 bases). The germline CDR1 and CDR2 sequences are SGHRS and YFSETQ. V lost 0 bases to trimming and J lost 9 bases, with 16 bases between them. The CDR3 is 15 residues long. The CDR3 sequence is CASSLESLGAVEQFF. CDR3 nucleotide sequence: TGCGCCAGCAGCTTGGAATCGTTGGGGGCTGTTGAGCAGTTCTTC.

For the CDR3, the DNA is TGTGCCACCAGTGCCGGGTATGAGGACAGGGAGGGTATCGGAGAGACCCAGTACTTC. It yields the protein CATSAGYEDREGIGETQYF. The chain combines TRBV24-1 with TRBJ2-5, with D possibly being TRBD1 (8 bases). From germline, CDR1 is KGHDR and CDR2 SFDVKD. The V end was cut by 5 bases, the J end by 4 bases, with 28 bases between. This CDR3 contains 19 residues.

The gene calls are TRBV30 and TRBJ2-7; 10 bases match TRBD2. V lost 2 bases, J lost 7 bases, and 14 bases stayed unmatched. The germline gives CDR1 GTSNPN, CDR2 SVGIG (reference sequence). This CDR3 has 16 amino acids. CDR3 residues: CAWSFPGASGSGEQYF. The CDR3 nucleotides are TGTGCCTGGAGTTTCCCCGGAGCTAGCGGGAGTGGGGAGCAGTACTTC.

V gene TRBV5-1 combines with J gene TRBJ2-1; TRBD2 aligns across 11 bases. Germline CDR1 is SGHRS and CDR2 is YFSETQ. Germline trimming cut 1 base from V and 4 bases from J; bases unmatched to any gene: 4. The CDR3 is 16 residues long. This chain's CDR3 is CASSLFSGGEYNEQFF. Here the CDR3 DNA reads TGCGCCAGCAGCTTGTTTAGCGGGGGGGAATACAATGAGCAGTTCTTC.

The V gene is TRBV6-5, the J gene TRBJ1-1; the match to TRBD1 covers 10 bases. The germline V gene has CDR1 MNHEY and CDR2 SVGAGI. The CDR3 covers 15 residues. Trimming cost V 5 bases and J 6 bases; bases outside gene matches: 9. The CDR3 region has the DNA TGTGCCAGCAGTCGCGCGGACAGGGGGTTTGCTGAAGCTTTCTTT. Its translation: CASSRADRGFAEAFF.

The chain couples TRBV10-3 to TRBJ2-7; weak D call: TRBD2 (5 bases). Germline V gene data show CDR1 as ENHRY and CDR2 as SYGVKD. This CDR3 is 13 amino acids long. V lost 4 bases, J lost 0 bases, and 7 bases lay in between. CDR3 amino acids: CAISGTGSYEQYF. The CDR3 DNA follows: TGTGCCATCAGTGGGACTGGCTCCTACGAGCAGTACTTC.